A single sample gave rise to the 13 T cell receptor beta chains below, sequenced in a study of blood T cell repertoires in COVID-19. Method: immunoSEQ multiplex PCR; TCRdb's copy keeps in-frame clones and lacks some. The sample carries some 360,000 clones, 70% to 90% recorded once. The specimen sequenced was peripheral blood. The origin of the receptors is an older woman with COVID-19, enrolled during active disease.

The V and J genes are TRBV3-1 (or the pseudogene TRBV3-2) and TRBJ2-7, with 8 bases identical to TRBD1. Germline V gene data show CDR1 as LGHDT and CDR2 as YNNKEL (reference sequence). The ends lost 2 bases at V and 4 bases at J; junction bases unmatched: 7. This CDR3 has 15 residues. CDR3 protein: CASSQRQGAVYEQYF. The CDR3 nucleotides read TGTGCCAGCAGCCAACGGCAGGGGGCTGTTTACGAGCAGTACTTC.

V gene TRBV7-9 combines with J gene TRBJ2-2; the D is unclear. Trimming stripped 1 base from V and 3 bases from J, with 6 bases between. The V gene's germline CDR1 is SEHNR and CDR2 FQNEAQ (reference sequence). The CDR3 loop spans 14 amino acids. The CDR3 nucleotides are TGTGCCAGCAGCTTAGACAGCTACACCGGGGAGCTGTTTTTT. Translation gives CASSLDSYTGELFF.

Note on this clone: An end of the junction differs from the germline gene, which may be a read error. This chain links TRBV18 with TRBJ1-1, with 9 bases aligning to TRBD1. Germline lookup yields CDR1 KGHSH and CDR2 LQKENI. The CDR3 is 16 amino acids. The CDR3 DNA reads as TGTGCCAGCTCACCACGGACAGGGGATATGACCACTGATGCTTTCTTT. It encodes CASSPRTGDMTTDAFF. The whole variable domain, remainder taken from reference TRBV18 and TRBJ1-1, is NAGVMQNPRHLVRRRGQEARLRCSPMKGHSHVYWYRQLPEEGLKFMVYLQKENIIDESGMPKERFSAEFPKEGPSILRIQQVVRGDSAAYFCASSPRTGDMTTDAFFGQGTRLTVV.

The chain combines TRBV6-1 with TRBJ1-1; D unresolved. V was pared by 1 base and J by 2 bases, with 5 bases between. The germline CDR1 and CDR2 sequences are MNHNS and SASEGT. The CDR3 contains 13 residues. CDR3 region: CASSEGLNTEAFF. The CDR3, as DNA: TGTGCCAGCAGTGAAGGTCTAAACACTGAAGCTTTCTTT.

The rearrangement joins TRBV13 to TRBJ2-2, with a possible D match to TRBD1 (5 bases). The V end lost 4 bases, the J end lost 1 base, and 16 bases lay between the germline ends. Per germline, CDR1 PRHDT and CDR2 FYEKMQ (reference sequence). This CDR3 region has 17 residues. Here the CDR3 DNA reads TGTGCCAGCAGCTCTAGAGTGCAGGGTCGGAACACCGGGGAGCTGTTTTTT. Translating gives CASSSRVQGRNTGELFF.

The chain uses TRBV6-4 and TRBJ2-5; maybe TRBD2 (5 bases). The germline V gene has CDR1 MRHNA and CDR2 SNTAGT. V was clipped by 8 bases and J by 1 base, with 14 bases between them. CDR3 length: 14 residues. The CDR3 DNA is TGTGCCAGCCCTCCTGAGGGAGCCCAAGAGACCCAGTACTTC. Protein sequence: CASPPEGAQETQYF.

The DNA for the CDR3 is TGTGCCAGCAGCTTAAGAAGCGGGGGGGTAACAGATACGCAGTATTTT. Its translation: CASSLRSGGVTDTQYF. The gene calls are TRBV11-2 and TRBJ2-3, with 10 bases that match TRBD2. V shed 2 bases, J shed 3 bases, and the junction held 5 bases outside the gene matches. CDR3 length: 16 residues. Germline V gene data show CDR1 as SGHAT and CDR2 as FQNNGV.

For the CDR3, the DNA is TGTGCCAGCAGCCCGGACAGTTCCCGCTCCTACAATGAGCAGTTCTTC. Translating gives CASSPDSSRSYNEQFF. The V and J genes are TRBV7-2 and TRBJ2-1; weak D call: TRBD1 (6 bases). The germline V gene has CDR1 SGHTA and CDR2 FQGNSA. This CDR3 is built from 16 residues. V lost 5 bases and J 0 bases, leaving 14 bases between the germline ends. The variable domain in full, with the rest retrieved from reference TRBV7-2 and TRBJ2-1, is GAGVSQSPSNKVTEKGKDVELRCDPISGHTALYWYRQSLGQGLEFLIYFQGNSAPDKSGLPSDRFSAERTGGSVSTLTIQRTQQEDSAVYLCASSPDSSRSYNEQFFGPGTRLTVL.

Here the CDR3 DNA reads TGCAGCGTTGCGCGGGGAGTACGACAAGAGACCCAGTACTTC. It specifies CSVARGVRQETQYF. The V call is TRBV29-1, the J call TRBJ2-5; a possible D gene is TRBD2 (6 bases). The ends were cut back, 4 bases at V and 2 bases at J, with 14 bases in the middle. Looked up from germline, CDR1 is SQVTM and CDR2 is ANQGSEA. The CDR3 totals 14 residues.

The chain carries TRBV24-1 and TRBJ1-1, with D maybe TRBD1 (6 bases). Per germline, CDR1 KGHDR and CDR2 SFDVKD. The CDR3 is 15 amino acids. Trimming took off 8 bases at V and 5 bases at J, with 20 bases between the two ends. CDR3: CATTWWWGRGTEAFF. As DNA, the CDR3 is TGTGCCACCACCTGGTGGTGGGGGCGCGGGACTGAAGCTTTCTTT.

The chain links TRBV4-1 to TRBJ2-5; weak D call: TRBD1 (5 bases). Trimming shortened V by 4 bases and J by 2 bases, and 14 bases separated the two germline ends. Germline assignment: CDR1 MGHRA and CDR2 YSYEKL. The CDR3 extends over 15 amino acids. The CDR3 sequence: CASSRSDNQQETQYF. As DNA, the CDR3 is TGCGCCAGCAGCCGGTCGGACAACCAACAAGAGACCCAGTACTTC.

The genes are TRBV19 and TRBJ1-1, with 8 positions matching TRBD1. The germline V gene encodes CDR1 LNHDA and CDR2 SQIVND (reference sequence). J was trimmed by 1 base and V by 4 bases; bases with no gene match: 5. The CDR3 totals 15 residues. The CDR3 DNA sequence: TGTGCCAGTAGTACTTGGACAGGGACGAACACTGAAGCTTTCTTT. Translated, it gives CASSTWTGTNTEAFF.

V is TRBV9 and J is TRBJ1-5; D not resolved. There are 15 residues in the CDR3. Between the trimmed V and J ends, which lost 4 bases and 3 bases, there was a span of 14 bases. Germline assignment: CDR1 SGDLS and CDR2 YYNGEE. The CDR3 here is CASSPTAVLNQPQHF. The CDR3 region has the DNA TGTGCCAGCAGCCCCACCGCGGTTCTCAATCAGCCCCAGCATTTT.